Listed below are T cell receptor beta chains from one sample, sequenced in a study of T cell responses to AZD1222 COVID-19 vaccine. The protocol was immunoSEQ multiplex PCR, while the TCRdb copy is restricted to in-frame clones and leaves out a portion. The sample lists around 100,000 clones, about 88% occurring once. The sample here was peripheral blood, taken on day 0 of AZD1222 vaccination. Receptor source: an adult in good health. CDR3s include the opening cysteine and the closing phenylalanine or tryptophan. A D gene is named only where the DNA matches it firmly. Part of the rows lack a size; the others show once, few, many or a class for expanded clones.

d_gene	abundance	v_gene	j_gene	CDR3nt	CDR3aa
NA	NA	TRBV7-2	TRBJ1-5	TGTGCCAGCAGCTCAGGTCCCGATCAGCCCCAGCATTTT	CASSSGPDQPQHF
NA	NA	TRBV28	TRBJ1-3	TGTGCCAGCACCGCTCCGGGGGACACCATATATTTT	CASTAPGDTIYF
NA	few	TRBV25-1	TRBJ2-5	TGTGCCAGCAGTGCCGTGGGCTTCCGGTCCCAAGAGACCCAGTACTTC	CASSAVGFRSQETQYF
TRBD1	NA	TRBV14	TRBJ2-1	TGTGCCAGCAGCCAATGGACAGGGGTGAATGAGCAGTTCTTC	CASSQWTGVNEQFF
NA	NA	TRBV6-5	TRBJ2-5	TGTGCCAGCAGTTTCAAAGAGACCCAGTACTTC	CASSFKETQYF
NA	once	TRBV7-3	TRBJ1-2	TGTGCCAGCAGCTTAGGACGACCCTATGGCTACACCTTC	CASSLGRPYGYTF
NA	NA	TRBV21-1	TRBJ1-5	TGTGCCAGCAGCATAAGGGGGGCCGATAATCAGCCCCAGCATTTT	CASSIRGADNQPQHF
TRBD2	NA	TRBV28	TRBJ2-1	TGTGCCAGCAGTTATCTAGCGGGGGGACTTTACAATGAGCAGTTCTTC	CASSYLAGGLYNEQFF
NA	few	TRBV7-2	TRBJ2-7	TGTGCCAGCAGCCCGGGGAGCGGCCCCTACGAGCAGTACTTC	CASSPGSGPYEQYF
NA	NA	TRBV5-1	TRBJ2-1	TGCGCCAGCAGCTCATTACGGGGTAGCAATGAGCAGTTCTTC	CASSSLRGSNEQFF
TRBD1	NA	TRBV11-3	TRBJ2-5	TGTGCCAGCAGCTCGAGGACAGGGATGGGGGAGACCCAGTACTTC	CASSSRTGMGETQYF
TRBD2	NA	TRBV28	TRBJ2-3	TGTGCCAGCAGTTCCTCGGGACTAGCGGAGGCGGTAGATACGCAGTATTTT	CASSSSGLAEAVDTQYF
TRBD1	once	TRBV5-8	TRBJ2-3	TGTGCCAGCAGCCCCGGGACAGTGGCCACAGATACGCAGTATTTT	CASSPGTVATDTQYF
NA	NA	TRBV6-1	TRBJ1-6	TGTGCCAGCAGTGAAGCATCTGGGGGGATGTTTAATTCACCCCTCCACTTT	CASSEASGGMFNSPLHF
TRBD1	NA	TRBV5-1	TRBJ1-2	TGCGCCAGCAGCATCGGACAGGGGGTGTTCAGGGGCTACACCTTC	CASSIGQGVFRGYTF
TRBD1	NA	TRBV5-5	TRBJ1-4	TGTGCCAGCAGTAACCTTGGGGACAGGGGCACAACTAATGAAAAACTGTTTTTT	CASSNLGDRGTTNEKLFF
TRBD1	NA	TRBV6-2/TRBV6-3	TRBJ2-7	TGTGCCAGCAGTTGGGACAGAAAGTCCTCCTACGAGCAGTACTTC	CASSWDRKSSYEQYF
TRBD2	once	TRBV2	TRBJ2-1	TGTGCCAGCAGCCAGGTAGCGGGGAGGGATGAGCAGTTCTTC	CASSQVAGRDEQFF
NA	NA	TRBV10-3	TRBJ1-1	TGTGCCATGAAAGGGGGGAGATGGAACACTGAAGCTTTCTTT	CAMKGGRWNTEAFF
NA	NA	TRBV11-2	TRBJ2-7	TGTGCCAGCAGCTTGAGCTCCTACGAGCAGTACTTC	CASSLSSYEQYF
TRBD1	NA	TRBV6-6	TRBJ1-2	TGTGCCAGCAGACCCCCAGGGGGCGACTATGGCTACACCTTC	CASRPPGGDYGYTF
TRBD1	NA	TRBV7-2	TRBJ1-5	TGTGCCAGCAGCGGACAGGCGGGCAATCAGCCCCAGCATTTT	CASSGQAGNQPQHF
TRBD1	medium-sized	TRBV27	TRBJ2-3	TGTGCCAGCAGTGCCGGGACAGGGGGCGGATGGACAGATACGCAGTATTTT	CASSAGTGGGWTDTQYF
NA	NA	TRBV15	TRBJ1-4	TGTGCCACCAGCAGACATAGACAGAGTACAACTAATGAAAAACTGTTTTTT	CATSRHRQSTTNEKLFF
NA	NA	TRBV30	TRBJ2-2	TGTGCCTGGAGACCGGGTAGCAAGAGGTCTACCGGGGAGCTGTTTTTT	CAWRPGSKRSTGELFF
TRBD1	NA	TRBV19	TRBJ2-5	TGTGCCAGTAGTATAAGGGGGACAGGTGGGGAGACCCAGTACTTC	CASSIRGTGGETQYF
TRBD1	NA	TRBV7-2	TRBJ1-1	TGTGCCAGCAGCTTGGCCGGGACAGGGATGAACACTGAAGCTTTCTTT	CASSLAGTGMNTEAFF
TRBD1	NA	TRBV7-2	TRBJ2-5	TGTGCCAGCAGCACCCCGGACAGGGTGAGACAAGAGACCCAGTACTTC	CASSTPDRVRQETQYF
NA	NA	TRBV18	TRBJ2-7	TGTGCCAGCTCACCGGGGGTGTGGAATCACTTC	CASSPGVWNHF
NA	NA	TRBV7-9	TRBJ2-2	TGTGCCAGCAGCCACAGGGAAAAGGTGCGCACCGGGGAGCTGTTTTTT	CASSHREKVRTGELFF
NA	NA	TRBV30	TRBJ1-2	TGTGCCTGGAGTTCTCAGGCTAACTATGGCTACACCTTC	CAWSSQANYGYTF
NA	once	TRBV7-2	TRBJ1-6	TGTGCCAGCAGCGCACCGGGCCCCTCAGCACCCCTCCACTTT	CASSAPGPSAPLHF
TRBD1	NA	TRBV9	TRBJ1-2	TGTGCCAGCAGCGCGCGTTCCGGGACAGGGGAAGGCTACACCTTC	CASSARSGTGEGYTF
TRBD2	NA	TRBV5-1	TRBJ2-3	TGCGCCAGCAGCCAAGGACTAGCGGAGGGGGATACGCAGTATTTT	CASSQGLAEGDTQYF
NA	NA	TRBV19	TRBJ1-5	TGTGCCAGTAGTATTGGAGGGTCCTATAGCAATCAGCCCCAGCATTTT	CASSIGGSYSNQPQHF
NA	few	TRBV6-5	TRBJ2-3	TGTGCCAGCAGTTACGGTGGAGAACTGTATTTT	CASSYGGELYF
TRBD1	NA	TRBV10-3	TRBJ1-1	TGTGCCATCAGTGGGACAGGGGCTGAAGCTTTCTTT	CAISGTGAEAFF
TRBD1	NA	TRBV5-1	TRBJ1-1	TGCGCCAGCAGCTTGACGGGGACAGGGGGCACTGAAGCTTTCTTT	CASSLTGTGGTEAFF
NA	NA	TRBV9	TRBJ1-6	TGTGCCAGCAGAGCTACAGGGCAAGAGTCACCCCTCCACTTT	CASRATGQESPLHF
NA	NA	TRBV9	TRBJ2-1	TGTGCCAGCAGCCTCAGTGGGGATGAGCAGTTCTTC	CASSLSGDEQFF
TRBD2	NA	TRBV9	TRBJ2-7	TGTGCCAGCAGCGTAGGGTCTAGCGGGGGGGCGGCCGCGCAGTACTTC	CASSVGSSGGAAAQYF
NA	NA	TRBV7-9	TRBJ1-4	TGTGCCAGCAGCTTAGCCGCCCCGAGGGTGTCTAATGAAAAACTGTTTTTT	CASSLAAPRVSNEKLFF